The 4 T cell receptor beta chains listed next were all sequenced from one sample in a study of CD8 T cells in Susac syndrome. The authors reverse transcribed 0.5 to 1 ug RNA with random hexamers. TCRdb redid the calling of the immunoSEQ multiplex PCR reads with MiXCR, one entry per CDR3 protein. This table holds under 150,000 distinct CDR3 sequences, about 94% found once. The sequenced material came from CD4+ T cells from PBMCs. Receptor source: a human donor with multiple sclerosis.

The V call is TRBV12-3 or TRBV12-4, the J call TRBJ1-2, with 8 bases aligning to TRBD1. This CDR3 comprises 14 residues. J gave up 8 bases and V 6 bases, and 11 bases lay outside the gene matches. CDR3 region: CASSRDRPPYGYTF. The CDR3 region has the DNA TGTGCCAGCAGCCGGGACAGGCCCCCATACGGCTACACCTTC.

V is TRBV6-2 or TRBV6-3 and J is TRBJ2-4; 7 nucleotides line up with TRBD1. The CDR3 consists of 13 residues. In germline, CDR1 is MNHEY, CDR2 SVGEGT. The V and J ends lost 7 bases and 5 bases, in that order; junction bases with no gene match: 5. The CDR3 spells CASTKTGENIQYF. In DNA form, the CDR3 reads TGTGCCAGCACCAAAACAGGGGAAAACATTCAGTACTTC.

This chain connects TRBV10-3 to TRBJ1-1; 10 bases are a match to TRBD1. Germline CDR1 is ENHRY and CDR2 is SYGVKD. With 7 bases clipped from V and 5 bases from J, the junction kept 7 bases outside the gene matches. This CDR3 spans 14 amino acids. The chain's CDR3 is CAITPGQGNTEAFF. CDR3 coding DNA: TGTGCCATCACCCCGGGACAGGGGAATACTGAAGCTTTCTTT.

V is TRBV29-1 and J is TRBJ1-3, with D perhaps matching TRBD1 (6 bases). Between the trimmed V and J ends, which lost 3 bases and 1 base, there was a span of 10 bases. Per the germline V gene, CDR1 is SQVTM and CDR2 is ANQGSEA. CDR3 length equals 14 residues. The DNA for the CDR3 is TGCAGCGTTGACCAGGGGAGTTCTGGAAACACCATATATTTT. This encodes CSVDQGSSGNTIYF. Looking up the rest from reference TRBV29-1 and TRBJ1-3 gives the full variable domain: SAVISQKPSRDICQRGTSLTIQCQVDSQVTMMFWYRQQPGQSLTLIATANQGSEATYESGFVIDKFPISRPNLTFSTLTVSNMSPEDSSIYLCSVDQGSSGNTIYFGEGSWLTVV.